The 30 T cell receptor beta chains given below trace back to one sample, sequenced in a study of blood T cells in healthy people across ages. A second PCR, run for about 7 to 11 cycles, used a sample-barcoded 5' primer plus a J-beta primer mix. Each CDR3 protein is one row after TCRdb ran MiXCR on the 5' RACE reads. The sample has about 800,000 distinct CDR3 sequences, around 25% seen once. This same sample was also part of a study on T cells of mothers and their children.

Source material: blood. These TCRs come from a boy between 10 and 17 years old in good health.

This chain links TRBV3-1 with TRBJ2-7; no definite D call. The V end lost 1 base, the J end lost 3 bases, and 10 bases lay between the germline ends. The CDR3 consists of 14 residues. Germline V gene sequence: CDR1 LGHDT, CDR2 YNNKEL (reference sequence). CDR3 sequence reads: CASSQVFAYYEQYF. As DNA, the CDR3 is TGTGCCAGCAGCCAAGTGTTCGCTTACTACGAGCAGTACTTC.

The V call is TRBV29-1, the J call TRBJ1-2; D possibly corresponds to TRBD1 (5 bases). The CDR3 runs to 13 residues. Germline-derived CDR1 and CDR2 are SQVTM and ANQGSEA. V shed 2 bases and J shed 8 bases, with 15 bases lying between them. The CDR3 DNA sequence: TGCAGCGTTGAAAGGTCGGAGGGGCTCGGCTACACCTTC. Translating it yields CSVERSEGLGYTF.

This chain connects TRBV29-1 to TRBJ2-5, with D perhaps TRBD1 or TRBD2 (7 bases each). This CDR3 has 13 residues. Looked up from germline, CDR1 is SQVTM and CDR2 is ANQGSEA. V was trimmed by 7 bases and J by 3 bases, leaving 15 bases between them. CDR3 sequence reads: CSGSGGEKETQYF. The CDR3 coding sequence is TGCAGCGGCTCAGGGGGGGAAAAAGAGACCCAGTACTTC. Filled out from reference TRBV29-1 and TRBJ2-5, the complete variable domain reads SAVISQKPSRDICQRGTSLTIQCQVDSQVTMMFWYRQQPGQSLTLIATANQGSEATYESGFVIDKFPISRPNLTFSTLTVSNMSPEDSSIYLCSGSGGEKETQYFGPGTRLLVL.

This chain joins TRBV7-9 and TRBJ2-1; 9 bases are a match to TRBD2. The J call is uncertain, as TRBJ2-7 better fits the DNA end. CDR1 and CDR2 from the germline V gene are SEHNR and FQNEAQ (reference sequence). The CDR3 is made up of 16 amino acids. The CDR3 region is CASTLASGDFSYEQYF. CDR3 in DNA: TGTGCCAGCACCCTTGCTAGCGGGGACTTTTCCTACGAGCAGTACTTC.

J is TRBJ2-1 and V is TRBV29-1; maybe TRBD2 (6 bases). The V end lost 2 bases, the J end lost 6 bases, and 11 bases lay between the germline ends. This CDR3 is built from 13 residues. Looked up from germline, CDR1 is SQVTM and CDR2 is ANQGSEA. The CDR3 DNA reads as TGCAGCGTTGAAAAGGAGGGCAGCAATGAGCAGTTCTTC. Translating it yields CSVEKEGSNEQFF.

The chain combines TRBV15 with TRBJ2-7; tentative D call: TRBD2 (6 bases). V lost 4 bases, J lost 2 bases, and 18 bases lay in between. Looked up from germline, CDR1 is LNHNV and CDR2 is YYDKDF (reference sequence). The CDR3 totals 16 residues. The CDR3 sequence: CATSKSWGEPTYEQYF. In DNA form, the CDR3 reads TGTGCCACCAGCAAGAGTTGGGGGGAGCCAACCTACGAGCAGTACTTC.

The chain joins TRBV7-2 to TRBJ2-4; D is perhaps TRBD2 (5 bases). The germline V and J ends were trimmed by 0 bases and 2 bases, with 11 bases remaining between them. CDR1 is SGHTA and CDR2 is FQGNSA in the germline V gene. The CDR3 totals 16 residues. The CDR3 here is CASSLALAEPKNIQYF. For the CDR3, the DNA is TGTGCCAGCAGCTTAGCGCTAGCCGAGCCCAAAAACATTCAGTACTTC.

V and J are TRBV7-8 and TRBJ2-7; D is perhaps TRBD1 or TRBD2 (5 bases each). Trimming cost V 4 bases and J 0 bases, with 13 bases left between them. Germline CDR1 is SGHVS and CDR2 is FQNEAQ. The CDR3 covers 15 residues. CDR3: CASSSVGDDSYEQYF. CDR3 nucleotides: TGTGCCAGCAGCTCAGTGGGGGATGACTCCTACGAGCAGTACTTC. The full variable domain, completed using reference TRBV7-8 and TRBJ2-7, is GAGVSQSPRYKVAKRGQDVALRCDPISGHVSLFWYQQALGQGPEFLTYFQNEAQLDKSGLPSDRFFAERPEGSVSTLKIQRTQQEDSAVYLCASSSVGDDSYEQYFGPGTRLTVT.

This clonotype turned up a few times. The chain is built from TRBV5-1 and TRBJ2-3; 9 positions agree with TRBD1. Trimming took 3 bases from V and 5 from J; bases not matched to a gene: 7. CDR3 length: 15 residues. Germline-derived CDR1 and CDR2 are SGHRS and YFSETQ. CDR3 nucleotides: TGCGCCAGCAGCTCCCAGACAGGGGGGATAGATACGCAGTATTTT. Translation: CASSSQTGGIDTQYF.

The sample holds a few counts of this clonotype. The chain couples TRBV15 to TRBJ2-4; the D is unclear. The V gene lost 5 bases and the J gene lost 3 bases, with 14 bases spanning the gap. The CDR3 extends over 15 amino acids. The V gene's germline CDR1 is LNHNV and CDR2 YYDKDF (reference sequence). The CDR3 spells CATSHAQWGKNIQYF. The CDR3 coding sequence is TGTGCCACCAGCCATGCCCAATGGGGCAAAAACATTCAGTACTTC.

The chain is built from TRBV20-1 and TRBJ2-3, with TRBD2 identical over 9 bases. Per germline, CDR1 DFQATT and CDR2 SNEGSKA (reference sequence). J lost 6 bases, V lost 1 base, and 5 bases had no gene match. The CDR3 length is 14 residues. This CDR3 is CSARGAGGSDTQYF. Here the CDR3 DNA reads TGCAGTGCTAGAGGAGCGGGAGGATCGGATACGCAGTATTTT.

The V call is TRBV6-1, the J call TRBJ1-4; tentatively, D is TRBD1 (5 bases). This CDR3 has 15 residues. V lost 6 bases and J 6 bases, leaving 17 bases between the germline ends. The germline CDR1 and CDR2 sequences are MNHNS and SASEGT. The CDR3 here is CASSKDWGGDEKLFF. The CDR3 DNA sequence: TGTGCCAGCAGCAAGGATTGGGGCGGCGATGAAAAACTGTTTTTT.

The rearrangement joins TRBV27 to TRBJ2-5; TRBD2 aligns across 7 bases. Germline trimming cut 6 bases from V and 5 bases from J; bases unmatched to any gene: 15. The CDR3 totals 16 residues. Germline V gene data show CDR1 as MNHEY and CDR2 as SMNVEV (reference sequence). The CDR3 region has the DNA TGTGCCAGCAGCCTTACCCCACCGACTAGCCGGGAGACCCAGTACTTC. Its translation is CASSLTPPTSRETQYF.

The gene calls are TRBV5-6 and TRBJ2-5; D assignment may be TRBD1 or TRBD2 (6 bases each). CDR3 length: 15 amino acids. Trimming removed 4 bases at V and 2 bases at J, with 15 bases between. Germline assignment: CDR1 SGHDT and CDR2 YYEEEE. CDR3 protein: CASSLNGGRQETQYF. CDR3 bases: TGTGCCAGCAGCCTGAACGGGGGCAGACAAGAGACCCAGTACTTC.

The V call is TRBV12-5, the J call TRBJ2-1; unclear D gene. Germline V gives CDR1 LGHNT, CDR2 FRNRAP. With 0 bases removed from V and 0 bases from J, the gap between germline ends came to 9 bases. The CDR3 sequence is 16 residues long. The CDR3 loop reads CASGLVSGVSYNEQFF. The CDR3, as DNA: TGTGCTAGTGGTTTGGTATCTGGGGTCTCCTACAATGAGCAGTTCTTC.

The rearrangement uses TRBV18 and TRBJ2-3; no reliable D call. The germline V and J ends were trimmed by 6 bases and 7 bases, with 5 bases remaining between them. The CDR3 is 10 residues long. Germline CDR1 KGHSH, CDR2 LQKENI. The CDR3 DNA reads TGTGCCAGCTCGGGGAATACGCAGTATTTT. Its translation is CASSGNTQYF.

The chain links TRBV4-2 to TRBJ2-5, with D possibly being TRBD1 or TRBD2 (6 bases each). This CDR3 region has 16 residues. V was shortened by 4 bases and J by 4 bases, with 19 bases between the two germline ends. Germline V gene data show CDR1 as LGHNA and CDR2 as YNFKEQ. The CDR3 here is CASSLRGALKGETQYF. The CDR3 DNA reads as TGTGCCAGCAGCCTAAGGGGGGCGTTAAAAGGAGAGACCCAGTACTTC.

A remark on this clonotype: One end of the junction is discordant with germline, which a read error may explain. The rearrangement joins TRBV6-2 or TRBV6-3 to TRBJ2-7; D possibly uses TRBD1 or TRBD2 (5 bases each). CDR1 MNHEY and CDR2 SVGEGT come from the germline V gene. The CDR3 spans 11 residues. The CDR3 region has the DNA TGTGCCAGCAGTTATCGAGGGAACAGGAACTTC. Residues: CASSYRGNRNF.

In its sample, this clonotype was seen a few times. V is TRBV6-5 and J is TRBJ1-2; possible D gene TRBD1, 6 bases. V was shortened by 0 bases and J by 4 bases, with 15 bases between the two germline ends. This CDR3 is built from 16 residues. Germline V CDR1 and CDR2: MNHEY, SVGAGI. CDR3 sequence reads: CASSYSRSGTFYGYTF. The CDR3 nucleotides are TGTGCCAGCAGTTACTCAAGATCCGGGACATTCTATGGCTACACCTTC.

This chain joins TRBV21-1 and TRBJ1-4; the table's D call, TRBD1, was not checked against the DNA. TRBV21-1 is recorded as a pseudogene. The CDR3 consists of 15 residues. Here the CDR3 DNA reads TGTGCCAGCAGCCAACCGGGACAGACAAATGAAAAACTGTTTTTT. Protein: CASSQPGQTNEKLFF.

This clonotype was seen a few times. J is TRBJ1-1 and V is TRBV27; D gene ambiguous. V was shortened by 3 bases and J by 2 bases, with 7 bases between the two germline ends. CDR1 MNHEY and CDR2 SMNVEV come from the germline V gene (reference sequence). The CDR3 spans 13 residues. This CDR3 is CASSFWANTEAFF. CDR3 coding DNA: TGTGCCAGCAGTTTTTGGGCAAACACTGAAGCTTTCTTT.

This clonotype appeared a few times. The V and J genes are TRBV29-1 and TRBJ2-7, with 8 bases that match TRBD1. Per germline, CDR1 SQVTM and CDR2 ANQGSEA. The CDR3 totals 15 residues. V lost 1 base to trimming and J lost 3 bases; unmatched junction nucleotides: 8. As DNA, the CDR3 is TGCAGCGTTGAAGGTACAGGGACAGGAGGCTACGAGCAGTACTTC. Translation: CSVEGTGTGGYEQYF.

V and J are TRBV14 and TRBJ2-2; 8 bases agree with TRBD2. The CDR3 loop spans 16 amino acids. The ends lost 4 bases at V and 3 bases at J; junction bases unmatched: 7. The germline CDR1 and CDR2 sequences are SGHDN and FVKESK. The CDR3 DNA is TGTGCCAGCAGCCCCTTAGCGGGATTCTACACCGGGGAGCTGTTTTTT. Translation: CASSPLAGFYTGELFF. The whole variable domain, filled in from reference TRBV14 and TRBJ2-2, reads EAGVTQFPSHSVIEKGQTVTLRCDPISGHDNLYWYRRVMGKEIKFLLHFVKESKQDESGMPNNRFLAERTGGTYSTLKVQPAELEDSGVYFCASSPLAGFYTGELFFGEGSRLTVL.

CDR3 in DNA: TGTGCCAGCAGCCAAGATGTGGGCCCCCAGCATTTT. Its translation is CASSQDVGPQHF. The rearrangement uses TRBV14 and TRBJ1-5; D gene ambiguous. Trimming removed 0 bases from V and 10 bases from J, with 7 bases in between. The CDR3 covers 12 residues. Germline-derived CDR1 and CDR2 are SGHDN and FVKESK.

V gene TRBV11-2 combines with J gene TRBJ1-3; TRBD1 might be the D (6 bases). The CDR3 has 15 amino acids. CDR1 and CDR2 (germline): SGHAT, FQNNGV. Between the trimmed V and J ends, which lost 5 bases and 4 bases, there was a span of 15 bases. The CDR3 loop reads CASSLHRVSGNTIYF. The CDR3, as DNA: TGTGCCAGCAGCCTTCACAGGGTGTCAGGAAACACCATATATTTT. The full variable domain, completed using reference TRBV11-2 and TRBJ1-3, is EAGVAQSPRYKIIEKRQSVAFWCNPISGHATLYWYQQILGQGPKLLIQFQNNGVVDDSQLPKDRFSAERLKGVDSTLKIQPAKLEDSAVYLCASSLHRVSGNTIYFGEGSWLTVV.

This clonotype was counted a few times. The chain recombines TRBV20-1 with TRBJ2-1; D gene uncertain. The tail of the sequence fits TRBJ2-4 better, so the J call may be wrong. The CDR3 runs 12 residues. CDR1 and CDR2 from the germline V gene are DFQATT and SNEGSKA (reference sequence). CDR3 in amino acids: CSARGPPDLQYF. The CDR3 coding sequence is TGCAGTGCTAGAGGCCCCCCCGACCTTCAGTACTTC.

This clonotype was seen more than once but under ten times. The CDR3 sequence: CASSLRVESYNEQFF. CDR3 in DNA: TGTGCCAGCAGTTTAAGGGTAGAGTCCTACAATGAGCAGTTCTTC. The rearrangement joins TRBV28 to TRBJ2-1; the D is unclear. The CDR3 extends over 15 amino acids. The V gene lost 2 bases and the J gene lost 1 base, with 9 bases spanning the gap. Germline lookup yields CDR1 MDHEN and CDR2 SYDVKM. The entire variable domain, with the rest obtained from reference TRBV28 and TRBJ2-1, is as follows: DVKVTQSSRYLVKRTGEKVFLECVQDMDHENMFWYRQDPGLGLRLIYFSYDVKMKEKGDIPEGYSVSREKKERFSLILESASTNQTSMYLCASSLRVESYNEQFFGPGTRLTVL.

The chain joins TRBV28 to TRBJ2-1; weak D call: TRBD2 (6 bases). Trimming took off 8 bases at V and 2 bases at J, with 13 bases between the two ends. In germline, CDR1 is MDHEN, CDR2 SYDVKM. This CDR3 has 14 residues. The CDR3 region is CASGLAGTYNEQFF. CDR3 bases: TGTGCCAGCGGGTTGGCGGGAACCTACAATGAGCAGTTCTTC.

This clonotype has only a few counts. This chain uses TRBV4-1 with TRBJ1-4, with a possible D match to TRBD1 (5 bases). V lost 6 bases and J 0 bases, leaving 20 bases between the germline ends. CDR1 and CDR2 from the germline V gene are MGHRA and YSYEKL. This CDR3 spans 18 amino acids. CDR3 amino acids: CASRPGKGQGATNEKLFF. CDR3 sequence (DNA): TGCGCCAGCAGACCCGGTAAGGGCCAGGGCGCAACTAATGAAAAACTGTTTTTT.

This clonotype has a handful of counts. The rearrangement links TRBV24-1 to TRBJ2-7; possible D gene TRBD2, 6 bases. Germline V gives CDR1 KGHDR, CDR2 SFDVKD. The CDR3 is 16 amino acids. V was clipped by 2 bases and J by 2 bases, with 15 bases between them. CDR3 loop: CATSDSGTGGPYEQYF. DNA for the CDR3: TGTGCCACCAGTGATTCCGGGACTGGCGGGCCCTACGAGCAGTACTTC.